The rows below give T cell receptor beta chains drawn from one sample of a study of cytomegalovirus exposure and HLA in healthy donors. The assay was immunoSEQ multiplex PCR, and TCRdb's table has in-frame clones only and misses some. The table shows 260,000 or so clones, with around 90% occurring only once. Sequenced material: PBMCs. These receptor sequences come from a woman aged 30 to 39 in good health and CMV-seronegative. Each CDR3 is given with its conserved first and last residue. A D gene is named only where the DNA matches it firmly. Size is stated for part of the rows, as once, few or many counts, or as a class when the clone is expanded.

>.|TRBV11-3|TRBJ2-3|.
CASSFDGSGSTQYF
TGTGCCAGCAGCTTCGACGGGAGTGGTAGTACGCAGTATTTT
>TRBD2|TRBV4-2|TRBJ2-5|.
CASSLSPTSAGLETQYF
TGTGCCAGCAGCCTCAGCCCGACTAGCGCCGGGTTAGAGACCCAGTACTTC
>.|TRBV19|TRBJ1-5|.
CASSPPGQAGQPQHF
TGTGCCAGTAGCCCCCCTGGGCAGGCAGGTCAGCCCCAGCATTTT
>TRBD1|TRBV5-6|TRBJ1-1|.
CASSLGTGGLSTEAFF
TGTGCCAGCAGCTTGGGGACAGGGGGCTTAAGCACTGAAGCTTTCTTT
>TRBD2|TRBV5-1|TRBJ2-7|.
CASSFTSGRTSPYEQYF
TGCGCCAGCAGCTTCACTAGCGGGAGGACCTCCCCCTACGAGCAGTACTTC
>TRBD2|TRBV14|TRBJ2-1|.
CASSQGRGRTYNEQFF
TGTGCCAGCAGCCAAGGGCGCGGGAGAACCTACAATGAGCAGTTCTTC
>.|TRBV5-4|TRBJ2-5|.
CASSFGAEGQETQYF
TGTGCCAGCAGTTTTGGGGCCGAAGGACAAGAGACCCAGTACTTC
>.|TRBV7-2|TRBJ2-7|.
CASSLQGNSYEQYF
TGTGCCAGCAGCTTACAAGGCAACTCCTACGAGCAGTACTTC
>TRBD1|TRBV2|TRBJ1-5|.
CASRTGGRSNQPQHF
TGTGCCAGCAGAACAGGGGGCCGTAGCAATCAGCCCCAGCATTTT
>.|TRBV6-5|TRBJ2-7|.
CASSSGNLYPYEQYF
TGTGCCAGCAGTTCTGGGAACCTATACCCCTACGAGCAGTACTTC
>.|TRBV16|TRBJ2-7|many
CASSSVRAEQYF
TGTGCCAGCAGCTCTGTGAGGGCCGAGCAGTACTTC
>.|TRBV29-1|TRBJ1-4|.
CSVGRPGEKLFF
TGCAGCGTTGGACGCCCCGGCGAAAAACTGTTTTTT
>.|TRBV21-1|TRBJ1-5|.
CASRKPKAGWGLGQPQHF
TGTGCCAGCAGGAAACCTAAGGCCGGTTGGGGGTTAGGTCAGCCCCAGCATTTT
>.|TRBV7-3|TRBJ2-7|.
CASSQGVGFEQYF
TGTGCCAGCAGCCAAGGCGTAGGATTCGAGCAGTACTTC
>.|TRBV4-3|TRBJ2-3|.
CASSQERDTQYF
TGCGCCAGCAGCCAGGAGAGGGACACGCAGTATTTT
>.|TRBV6-5|TRBJ2-3|.
CASSYNGFTDTQYF
TGTGCCAGCAGTTACAACGGATTCACAGATACGCAGTATTTT
>.|TRBV19|TRBJ1-4|.
CASSSRQVGDEKLFF
TGTGCCAGTAGTTCACGACAGGTTGGGGATGAAAAACTGTTTTTT